This T cell receptor beta chain was retrieved from a study of blood T cell repertoires in COVID-19. Overall study: COVID-19 samples collected from the United States, Italy and Spain covered acute and convalescent phases. PBMCs, B-cell-depleted T cells, or T cells were the source of the cDNA or gDNA that made up the material.

Authors' methods: For nucleated cells, counts were estimated from reference gene primer amplification. Only in-frame clones appear in the TCRdb table, and some are missing; sequencing was by immunoSEQ multiplex PCR. V and J calls and clone size are copied from that table; D and trimming were computed from the DNA. Of 95,000 to 110,000 clones in the sample, approximately 89% were seen once. Looked up from germline, CDR1 is LNHDA and CDR2 is SQIVND (reference sequence). Between the trimmed V and J ends, which lost 3 bases and 1 base, there was a span of 12 bases. The CDR3 has 15 amino acids. The gene calls are TRBV19 and TRBJ1-1; tentatively, D is TRBD1 (5 bases). Sequencing was performed on peripheral blood. The source is a woman aged 80 or over in a cohort sampled during active COVID-19. Here the CDR3 DNA reads TGTGCCAGTAGTATGGGGCAAGTTCGGAACACTGAAGCTTTCTTT. Protein sequence: CASSMGQVRNTEAFF.